This T cell receptor beta chain was identified in a study of cytomegalovirus exposure and HLA in healthy donors. Study-level findings and limits: Overall, roughly 160 TCR beta chains were annotated as cytomegalovirus-associated. Some highly shared sequence variants likely arose as a pipeline artifact.

Primers: 60 Vbeta forward and 13 Jbeta reverse. Only in-frame clones appear in the TCRdb table, and some are missing; sequencing was by immunoSEQ multiplex PCR. In the table there are some 140,000 clones, around 72% of which are singletons. This CDR3 contains 15 residues. The germline V gene has CDR1 SGHRS and CDR2 YFSETQ. V lost 0 bases to trimming and J lost 8 bases, with 14 bases between them. With respect to this clone: What it binds is unknown.

The sample consisted of PBMCs. The origin of this receptor is a woman between 18 and 30 years old in good health and CMV-seronegative. The chain uses TRBV5-1 and TRBJ1-4; possible D gene TRBD1, 5 bases. Here the CDR3 DNA reads TGCGCCAGCAGCTTGGCCGCAGGGAGGGAAGAAAAACTGTTTTTT. Its protein product is CASSLAAGREEKLFF. Full variable domain (rest looked up from reference TRBV5-1 and TRBJ1-4): KAGVTQTPRYLIKTRGQQVTLSCSPISGHRSVSWYQQTPGQGLQFLFEYFSETQRNKGNFPGRFSGRQFSNSRSEMNVSTLELGDSALYLCASSLAAGREEKLFFGSGTQLSVL.